The 29 T cell receptor beta chains reported below all come from one sample, sequenced in a study of identical twins. MiXCR was run by TCRdb on the 5' RACE reads, yielding one entry per CDR3 protein. This sample has about 920,000 distinct CDR3 sequences; about 12% occur once, and the top ten carry around 1.6%. This sample also appeared in a second study, on yellow fever vaccine responses in identical twins.

The material sequenced was PBMCs. These receptor sequences come from a young woman in good health.

The V gene is TRBV7-6, the J gene TRBJ2-5; TRBD1 matches at 7 bases. CDR3 length: 15 residues. V lost 5 bases, J lost 5 bases, and 11 bases stayed unmatched. CDR1 SGHVS and CDR2 FNYEAQ come from the germline V gene. CDR3 region: CASSNATGLGETQYF. The CDR3 DNA reads TGTGCCAGCAGCAACGCGACAGGGCTAGGGGAGACCCAGTACTTC.

This clonotype has ten or more counts. The chain combines TRBV28 with TRBJ1-2; D may be TRBD1 (6 bases). The ends were cut back, 3 bases at V and 2 bases at J, with 10 bases in the middle. This CDR3 spans 14 amino acids. Germline loops: CDR1 MDHEN, CDR2 SYDVKM. This CDR3 is CASSFRQGNYGYTF. CDR3 in DNA: TGTGCCAGCAGTTTTCGGCAGGGGAACTATGGCTACACCTTC.

A few counts support this clonotype. V is TRBV10-1 and J is TRBJ2-2; 9 bases are shared with TRBD1. The CDR3 sequence is 16 residues long. V dropped 5 bases and J dropped 6; count of bases not matched to a gene: 10. Germline values: CDR1 WNHNN, CDR2 SYGVQD (reference sequence). The CDR3 nucleotides read TGCGCCAGCAGTAAAAACCGGGACAGGGTTGCCGGGGAGCTGTTTTTT. This encodes CASSKNRDRVAGELFF.

The chain employs TRBV7-9 and TRBJ1-6; 10 bases align to TRBD1. V lost 5 bases and J lost 9; bases outside the gene matches: 4. The CDR3 is made up of 14 amino acids. CDR1 SEHNR and CDR2 FQNEAQ come from the germline V gene (reference sequence). The CDR3 coding sequence is TGTGCCAGCAGCGGGGGACAGGGGAGTTCACCCCTCCACTTT. Amino acid sequence: CASSGGQGSSPLHF.

On this clonotype itself: A read error may produce the germline difference seen at one junction end. The gene calls are TRBV20-1 and TRBJ2-7, with D uncertain. In germline, CDR1 is DFQATT, CDR2 SNEGSKA (reference sequence). The CDR3 length is 16 residues. CDR3 loop: CCASRVSSRQVNEQYF. The CDR3 DNA sequence: TGCTGTGCTAGTAGGGTATCTTCCCGCCAGGTTAACGAGCAGTACTTC.

This clonotype was observed a few times. This chain links TRBV7-9 with TRBJ2-5; unclear D gene. Germline lookup yields CDR1 SEHNR and CDR2 FQNEAQ (reference sequence). The CDR3 runs 11 residues. With 4 bases removed from V and 7 bases from J, the gap between germline ends came to 7 bases. DNA of the CDR3: TGTGCCAGCAGCTCCCTCCTGACCCAGTACTTC. Its translation is CASSSLLTQYF.

This clonotype was observed a handful of times. The chain employs TRBV12-3 or TRBV12-4 and TRBJ2-1, with D tentatively TRBD2 (6 bases). This CDR3 is built from 13 residues. The V gene lost 10 bases and the J gene lost 6 bases, with 16 bases spanning the gap. CDR3 amino acids: CATWRESFNEQFF. For the CDR3, the DNA is TGTGCCACGTGGCGGGAAAGTTTCAATGAGCAGTTCTTC.

This clonotype was counted ten times or more. V usage is TRBV20-1 and J usage is TRBJ1-5, with a tentative D call TRBD1 (5 bases). The germline V gene has CDR1 DFQATT and CDR2 SNEGSKA (reference sequence). CDR3 length: 13 amino acids. The V and J ends lost 4 bases and 4 bases respectively, with 11 bases between them. DNA for the CDR3: TGCAGTGCTAAGGGGAATGATAATCAGCCCCAGCATTTT. Its protein is CSAKGNDNQPQHF.

This clonotype was counted between two and nine times. The chain employs TRBV11-2 and TRBJ2-2; D gene ambiguous. Trimming shortened V by 6 bases and J by 4 bases, and 12 bases separated the two germline ends. In germline, CDR1 is SGHAT, CDR2 FQNNGV. The CDR3 totals 14 residues. The CDR3: CASRRQDLTGELFF. CDR3 bases: TGTGCCAGCAGGAGGCAGGACCTCACCGGGGAGCTGTTTTTT.

This clonotype was detected ten times or more. V and J are TRBV20-1 and TRBJ2-3, with D uncertain. Germline lookup yields CDR1 DFQATT and CDR2 SNEGSKA (reference sequence). Trimming removed 5 bases from V and 0 bases from J, with 12 bases in between. CDR3 length: 14 amino acids. The CDR3 region has the DNA TGCAGTGCTTCCCGCGGAATCAGCACAGATACGCAGTATTTT. Its translation: CSASRGISTDTQYF.

This clonotype was counted a few times. CDR3 residues: CSVVEDPYSNQPQHF. The CDR3 bases are TGCAGCGTTGTAGAAGACCCTTATAGCAATCAGCCCCAGCATTTT. The chain employs TRBV29-1 and TRBJ1-5; D is uncertain. V lost 4 bases, J lost 0 bases, and 13 bases lay in between. CDR1 and CDR2 from the germline V gene are SQVTM and ANQGSEA. The CDR3 contains 15 residues.

This clonotype was recorded a few times. The J gene is TRBJ2-7, the V gene TRBV20-1; D perhaps matches TRBD1 (6 bases). Trimming shortened V by 5 bases and J by 7 bases, and 12 bases separated the two germline ends. Germline assignment: CDR1 DFQATT and CDR2 SNEGSKA (reference sequence). The CDR3 runs to 11 residues. The CDR3 sequence is CSAGTPDEQYV. In DNA form, the CDR3 reads TGCAGTGCTGGGACACCAGATGAGCAGTACGTC.

This chain uses TRBV29-1 with TRBJ2-1, with TRBD2 matching 8 bases. Germline lookup yields CDR1 SQVTM and CDR2 ANQGSEA. Trimming took 2 bases from V and 7 from J; bases not matched to a gene: 13. This CDR3 has 16 residues. Here the CDR3 DNA reads TGCAGCGTTGAAAGGGAGTGGAGCGGGAGAAGTAATGAGCAGTTCTTC. Its translation is CSVEREWSGRSNEQFF.

V gene TRBV19 combines with J gene TRBJ2-6, with 11 bases fitting TRBD2. The CDR3 totals 19 residues. CDR1 is LNHDA and CDR2 is SQIVND in the germline V gene (reference sequence). V lost 7 bases to trimming and J lost 1 base; unmatched junction nucleotides: 12. The CDR3 nucleotides read TGTGCCAGTACCCCTAGCGGGACTAGCGGCCAGTCTGGGGCCAACGTCCTGACTTTC. This codes for CASTPSGTSGQSGANVLTF.

This sequence joins TRBV27 and TRBJ1-2; D is perhaps TRBD1 (5 bases). The CDR3 runs 16 residues. The germline V gene encodes CDR1 MNHEY and CDR2 SMNVEV (reference sequence). V lost 0 bases, J lost 1 base, and 12 bases lay in between. This CDR3 is CASSLSRQGYNYGYTF. As DNA, the CDR3 is TGTGCCAGCAGTTTATCGCGGCAGGGCTATAACTATGGCTACACCTTC.

The rearrangement uses TRBV5-1 and TRBJ1-1; 7 bases align to TRBD1. CDR3 length: 13 amino acids. The germline gives CDR1 SGHRS, CDR2 YFSETQ. Trimming at V came to 4 bases and at J to 4 bases, leaving 4 bases not matched to a gene. For the CDR3, the DNA is TGCGCCAGCAGCGCGGGACAGTTCACTGAAGCTTTCTTT. Protein sequence: CASSAGQFTEAFF.

V gene TRBV29-1 combines with J gene TRBJ2-7, with D unresolved. Germline CDR1 and CDR2: SQVTM and ANQGSEA. The CDR3 is 12 amino acids. V dropped 2 bases and J dropped 5 bases, with 10 bases sitting between them. CDR3 nucleotide sequence: TGCAGCGTTGAAAAGGAAAGTAACGAGCAGTACTTC. Protein product: CSVEKESNEQYF.

This clonotype was seen ten or more times. This rearrangement joins TRBV12-3 or TRBV12-4 to TRBJ2-3, with D possibly being TRBD1 (5 bases). V was cut by 5 bases and J by 4 bases, with 13 bases left in between. The length of the CDR3 is 14 residues. The CDR3 DNA is TGTGCCAGCAGTGCCGGGCAGGGCCCAGATACGCAGTATTTT. This sequence encodes CASSAGQGPDTQYF.

This clonotype was detected a few times. The chain uses TRBV5-5 and TRBJ1-2; D perhaps matches TRBD1 (6 bases). V was cut by 4 bases and J by 0 bases, with 10 bases left in between. The CDR3 is made up of 14 amino acids. CDR1 SGHKS and CDR2 YYEKEE come from the germline V gene (reference sequence). The CDR3 loop is CASSAGQTNYGYTF. The CDR3 DNA follows: TGTGCCAGCAGCGCGGGACAAACTAACTATGGCTACACCTTC.

This chain links TRBV9 with TRBJ2-3; TRBD1 matches at 7 bases. CDR1 is SGDLS and CDR2 is YYNGEE in the germline V gene. The CDR3 runs 15 residues. J was trimmed by 0 bases and V by 6 bases; bases with no gene match: 7. CDR3: CASNRQGSSTDTQYF. The DNA for the CDR3 is TGTGCCAGCAACCGACAGGGCTCTAGCACAGATACGCAGTATTTT.

Here the CDR3 reads CASGTMTTIYF. CDR3 in DNA: TGTGCCAGCGGAACCATGACCACCATATATTTT. The chain carries TRBV6-2 or TRBV6-3 and TRBJ1-3; D remains ambiguous. CDR1 and CDR2 (germline): MNHEY, SVGEGT. This CDR3 spans 11 amino acids. Deletions cut 8 bases from V and 9 bases from J, with 11 bases between.

This clonotype was counted at least ten times. The chain recombines TRBV24-1 with TRBJ1-1; no definite D call. Per germline, CDR1 KGHDR and CDR2 SFDVKD. Trimming pared 6 bases from V and 2 bases from J, leaving 9 bases between. The CDR3 runs 13 residues. CDR3 in amino acids: CATSKSPNTEAFF. In nucleotides, the CDR3 is TGTGCCACCAGTAAGTCCCCTAACACTGAAGCTTTCTTT.

A few counts support this clonotype. The chain carries TRBV5-1 and TRBJ2-7, with 8 bases fitting TRBD2. CDR1 is SGHRS, CDR2 YFSETQ, per germline. The V and J ends lost 2 bases and 4 bases, in that order; junction bases with no gene match: 11. This CDR3 has 16 amino acids. CDR3 DNA: TGCGCCAGCAGCTTCGGTCTAGCGGGTTCCCCTTACGAGCAGTACTTC. Translated, it gives CASSFGLAGSPYEQYF.

The rearrangement links TRBV7-8 to TRBJ1-1, with a weak D call TRBD1 (5 bases). This CDR3 is 15 amino acids long. V was pared by 4 bases and J by 4 bases, with 16 bases between. CDR1 is SGHVS and CDR2 is FQNEAQ in the germline V gene. The CDR3 DNA follows: TGTGCCAGCAGCTCCTTTCAGGGAGGCGGCACTGAAGCTTTCTTT. This gives the protein CASSSFQGGGTEAFF.

In this sample, this clonotype turned up a few times. V usage is TRBV25-1 and J usage is TRBJ2-3; D tentatively reads TRBD1 or TRBD2 (6 bases each). V was trimmed by 3 bases and J by 6 bases, leaving 16 bases between them. The CDR3 loop spans 15 amino acids. CDR1 is MGHDK, CDR2 SYGVNS, per germline. The CDR3 DNA follows: TGTGCCAGCAGTGACAGTGTGGGGGGCCCCGATACGCAGTATTTT. Amino acids: CASSDSVGGPDTQYF. The variable domain in full, completed from reference TRBV25-1 and TRBJ2-3, reads EADIYQTPRYLVIGTGKKITLECSQTMGHDKMYWYQQDPGMELHLIHYSYGVNSTEKGDLSSESTVSRIRTEHFPLTLESARPSHTSQYLCASSDSVGGPDTQYFGPGTRLTVL.

In its sample, this clonotype was seen a few times. The CDR3 reads CSATRADQETQYF. The CDR3 DNA follows: TGCAGTGCTACCAGGGCGGACCAAGAGACCCAGTACTTC. The chain has TRBV20-1 and TRBJ2-5; D is possibly TRBD1 (5 bases). The CDR3 covers 13 residues. Trimming removed 4 bases at V and 0 bases at J, with 9 bases between. CDR1 and CDR2 (germline): DFQATT, SNEGSKA (reference sequence).

The CDR3 is CASSSNPRGYEQYF. In DNA form, the CDR3 reads TGTGCCAGCAGCTCGAACCCAAGGGGCTACGAGCAGTACTTC. The chain employs TRBV5-5 and TRBJ2-7; a possible D gene is TRBD1 (5 bases). This CDR3 is 14 amino acids long. The germline V gene encodes CDR1 SGHKS and CDR2 YYEKEE (reference sequence). V was cut by 3 bases and J by 3 bases, with 13 bases left in between.

The V call is TRBV25-1, the J call TRBJ2-1; D gene unclear. With 4 bases removed from V and 0 bases from J, the gap between germline ends came to 10 bases. Germline assignment: CDR1 MGHDK and CDR2 SYGVNS. The CDR3 is 15 residues long. CDR3 coding DNA: TGTGCCAGCAGTGGGCGCCTCAACTCCTACAATGAGCAGTTCTTC. It specifies CASSGRLNSYNEQFF.

This clonotype was detected a few times. The chain combines TRBV5-1 with TRBJ2-1, with 7 bases matching TRBD1. The CDR3 has 16 residues. Unmatched junction bases numbered 8, after V lost 2 bases and J lost 3 bases. Germline CDR1 reads SGHRS; CDR2 reads YFSETQ. The CDR3 bases are TGCGCCAGCAGCTTTGGTTACGGGGACAGCTACAATGAGCAGTTCTTC. Translation gives CASSFGYGDSYNEQFF.